These 29 T cell receptor beta chains were sequenced from one sample in a study of radiation and T cells in renal cell carcinoma. Described time point: blood 2 weeks post-SBRT. Described treatment: 15 Gy SBRT to primary tumor, nephrectomy 4 weeks later. Profiled with immunoSEQ multiplex PCR; TCRdb holds only in-frame clones, not every one. The repertoire has about 130,000 clones, 85% to 90% of them found once; the top ten carry almost 6%. The source material was blood, sampled from a patient whose treatment included radiotherapy and nephrectomy. The receptors shown here come from a woman in her 70s with renal cell carcinoma.

The chain carries TRBV4-2 and TRBJ2-5; D call uncertain. This CDR3 has 13 residues. Germline values: CDR1 LGHNA, CDR2 YNFKEQ. V was clipped by 0 bases and J by 5 bases, with 7 bases between them. This CDR3 reads CASSQDSRETQYF. In DNA form, the CDR3 reads TGTGCCAGCAGCCAAGATTCCCGGGAGACCCAGTACTTC.

The rearrangement links TRBV2 to TRBJ2-1, with 8 bases identical to TRBD1. The CDR3 consists of 14 residues. Germline V CDR1 and CDR2: SNHLY, FYNNEI. With 6 bases clipped from V and 7 bases from J, the junction kept 8 bases outside the gene matches. CDR3 in amino acids: CASRRDRPTNEQFF. The CDR3 bases are TGTGCCAGCAGGCGGGACAGGCCTACTAATGAGCAGTTCTTC.

This clone was found a few times. The chain links TRBV27 to TRBJ2-3; D gene unclear. Germline CDR1 MNHEY, CDR2 SMNVEV (reference sequence). The CDR3 contains 13 residues. The germline V and J ends were trimmed by 8 bases and 6 bases, with 15 bases remaining between them. The CDR3 DNA reads TGTGCCAGCGCCCTCTGGAGCAAGGATACGCAGTATTTT. Its translation: CASALWSKDTQYF.

The chain recombines TRBV30 with TRBJ2-5; a weak D match, TRBD2 (5 bases). Germline lookup yields CDR1 GTSNPN and CDR2 SVGIG (reference sequence). The CDR3 sequence is 13 residues long. V lost 0 bases and J 4 bases, leaving 9 bases between the germline ends. The CDR3 coding sequence is TGTGCCTGGAGTGTCGGCAGCGGAGAGACCCAGTACTTC. This gives the protein CAWSVGSGETQYF.

This sequence joins TRBV19 and TRBJ2-7; the D gene is possibly TRBD1 (5 bases). This CDR3 contains 15 residues. Germline CDR1 LNHDA, CDR2 SQIVND (reference sequence). The V end lost 3 bases, the J end lost 3 bases, and 15 bases lay between the germline ends. The CDR3 DNA is TGTGCCAGTAGTATTTTTGGGCGGCAGGGCTACGAGCAGTACTTC. It encodes CASSIFGRQGYEQYF.

The chain employs TRBV23-1 and TRBJ2-5; D is tentatively TRBD1 or TRBD2 (5 bases each). TRBV23-1 is classed as an ORF, of uncertain function. V lost 11 bases to trimming and J lost 0 bases, with 16 bases between them. The CDR3 runs 14 residues. The CDR3 is CAWKPGPYQETQYF. DNA of the CDR3: TGCGCCTGGAAGCCGGGACCCTACCAAGAGACCCAGTACTTC.

The chain combines TRBV9 with TRBJ2-1; D might be TRBD1 or TRBD2, each matching 5 bases. V gave up 4 bases and J gave up 3 bases, with 14 bases separating them. The CDR3 sequence is 15 residues long. The germline CDR1 and CDR2 sequences are SGDLS and YYNGEE. CDR3 coding DNA: TGTGCCAGCAGCCTCGAGGGGTTCGTCTACAATGAGCAGTTCTTC. Its translation: CASSLEGFVYNEQFF.

This clone has a single count. CDR3 region: CASSPPFPGGTEAFF. Here the CDR3 DNA reads TGTGCCAGCAGTCCGCCATTCCCGGGGGGGACTGAAGCTTTCTTT. The rearrangement uses TRBV28 and TRBJ1-1, with D perhaps matching TRBD1 (5 bases). This CDR3 is built from 15 residues. CDR1 is MDHEN, CDR2 SYDVKM, per germline. V was pared by 5 bases and J by 5 bases, with 18 bases between.

This clone was seen only a few times. The rearrangement uses TRBV7-9 and TRBJ1-6; 7 nucleotides line up with TRBD1. J lost 7 bases, V lost 0 bases, and 6 bases had no gene match. The length of the CDR3 is 16 residues. Germline V gene lookup returns CDR1 SEHNR and CDR2 FQNEAQ (reference sequence). CDR3 DNA: TGTGCCAGCAGCTTAGCGGGGGGGACAGAAAATTCACCCCTCCACTTT. As protein: CASSLAGGTENSPLHF.

The rearrangement joins TRBV2 to TRBJ1-5, with D perhaps matching TRBD1 (6 bases). This CDR3 spans 13 amino acids. Germline V gene lookup returns CDR1 SNHLY and CDR2 FYNNEI. Trimming removed 8 bases from V and 5 bases from J, with 13 bases in between. The DNA of the CDR3 is TGTGCCAGCTCTGTTAGGGGGGATCAGCCCCAGCATTTT. This translates into CASSVRGDQPQHF.

J is TRBJ2-2 and V is TRBV5-1, with 9 bases aligning to TRBD2. This CDR3 is 17 amino acids long. J gave up 5 bases and V 3 bases, and 11 bases lay outside the gene matches. CDR1 and CDR2 from the germline V gene are SGHRS and YFSETQ. The CDR3 sequence is CASSSRAGGPSTGELFF. The DNA of the CDR3 is TGCGCCAGCAGCTCCAGAGCGGGGGGCCCCTCGACCGGGGAGCTGTTTTTT.

This clone was observed a single time. The chain employs TRBV7-3 and TRBJ1-6, with TRBD1 matching over 7 bases. With V trimmed by 3 bases and J by 7 bases, 6 bases remained unmatched. CDR1 is SGHTA and CDR2 is FQGTGA in the germline V gene. CDR3 length: 15 residues. The CDR3: CASSFTGATNSPLHF. CDR3 bases: TGTGCCAGCAGCTTCACAGGGGCGACAAATTCACCCCTCCACTTT. Full variable domain (outside the CDR3, taken from reference TRBV7-3 and TRBJ1-6): GAGVSQTPSNKVTEKGKYVELRCDPISGHTALYWYRQSLGQGPEFLIYFQGTGAADDSGLPNDRFFAVRPEGSVSTLKIQRTERGDSAVYLCASSFTGATNSPLHFGNGTRLTVT.

The rearrangement uses TRBV15 and TRBJ1-5; D uncertain. This CDR3 contains 14 residues. V lost 0 bases and J lost 5, with 8 bases in between. From germline, CDR1 is LNHNV and CDR2 YYDKDF (reference sequence). CDR3 in DNA: TGTGCCACCAGCAGAGATCGGGCAGATCAGCCCCAGCATTTT. Protein sequence: CATSRDRADQPQHF.

The genes are TRBV9 and TRBJ2-7; unclear D gene. The germline CDR1 and CDR2 sequences are SGDLS and YYNGEE. Trimming left V 4 bases short and J 1 base short, with 12 bases between. This CDR3 is built from 14 residues. The CDR3 spells CASSPWSVSYEQYF. DNA of the CDR3: TGTGCCAGCAGCCCGTGGTCCGTATCCTACGAGCAGTACTTC.

The chain employs TRBV29-1 and TRBJ2-2; D remains ambiguous. This CDR3 is 13 amino acids long. Germline-derived CDR1 and CDR2 are SQVTM and ANQGSEA. V lost 4 bases and J lost 2, with 8 bases in between. CDR3 nucleotides: TGCAGCGTTGGGAACTCCAACACCGGGGAGCTGTTTTTT. It is translated as CSVGNSNTGELFF.

The V gene is TRBV29-1, the J gene TRBJ1-6; no clear D gene. V lost 4 bases and J 8 bases, leaving 12 bases between the germline ends. The germline V gene has CDR1 SQVTM and CDR2 ANQGSEA. The CDR3 contains 13 residues. The CDR3 protein is CSVGEGPDSPLHF. CDR3 DNA: TGCAGCGTTGGGGAGGGTCCGGATTCACCCCTCCACTTT. The full variable domain, with the rest looked up from reference TRBV29-1 and TRBJ1-6, is SAVISQKPSRDICQRGTSLTIQCQVDSQVTMMFWYRQQPGQSLTLIATANQGSEATYESGFVIDKFPISRPNLTFSTLTVSNMSPEDSSIYLCSVGEGPDSPLHFGNGTRLTVT.

The CDR3 region has the DNA TGTGCCAGTAGTACCTCGGGACGGTCCTATGGCTACACCTTC. This encodes CASSTSGRSYGYTF. V and J are TRBV19 and TRBJ1-2; a possible D gene is TRBD1 (5 bases). There are 14 residues in the CDR3. The germline V and J ends were trimmed by 4 bases and 4 bases, with 13 bases remaining between them. Germline CDR1 reads LNHDA; CDR2 reads SQIVND (reference sequence).

V is TRBV15 and J is TRBJ1-6; D may be TRBD1 (6 bases). Germline loops: CDR1 LNHNV, CDR2 YYDKDF (reference sequence). With 6 bases removed from V and 1 base from J, the gap between germline ends came to 10 bases. The CDR3 extends over 15 amino acids. CDR3 protein: CATRPQGSYNSPLHF. The CDR3 coding sequence is TGTGCCACCAGACCACAGGGTTCCTATAATTCACCCCTCCACTTT.

In its sample, this clone was seen a few times. This chain joins TRBV10-3 and TRBJ1-1, with D unclear. V lost 1 base, J lost 1 base, and 7 bases lay in between. The CDR3 is 14 residues long. The V gene's germline CDR1 is ENHRY and CDR2 SYGVKD. As DNA, the CDR3 is TGTGCCATCAGTGAGTTACAAACGAACACTGAAGCTTTCTTT. Its translation is CAISELQTNTEAFF.

A note on this clone: Other DNA sequences of this sample code for an identical CDR3. V gene TRBV5-1 combines with J gene TRBJ1-2, with 7 bases matching TRBD1. V lost 0 bases to trimming and J lost 2 bases; unmatched junction nucleotides: 1. The germline V gene has CDR1 SGHRS and CDR2 YFSETQ. This CDR3 comprises 14 residues. CDR3 region: CASSLETGNYGYTF. The CDR3 DNA reads TGCGCCAGCAGCTTGGAGACAGGGAACTATGGCTACACCTTC.

The chain employs TRBV15 and TRBJ2-5, with TRBD1 identical over 9 bases. Germline CDR1 is LNHNV and CDR2 is YYDKDF (reference sequence). The CDR3 is 15 residues long. V dropped 1 base and J dropped 3; count of bases not matched to a gene: 3. CDR3 protein: CATSRVGTGKETQYF. Written as DNA, the CDR3 is TGTGCCACCAGCAGAGTTGGGACAGGGAAAGAGACCCAGTACTTC. The full variable domain, completed using reference TRBV15 and TRBJ2-5, is DAMVIQNPRYQVTQFGKPVTLSCSQTLNHNVMYWYQQKSSQAPKLLFHYYDKDFNNEADTPDNFQSRRPNTSFCFLDIRSPGLGDTAMYLCATSRVGTGKETQYFGPGTRLLVL.

This clone was recorded once. J is TRBJ2-3 and V is TRBV7-2; possibly TRBD2 for D (5 bases). This CDR3 region has 12 residues. CDR1 SGHTA and CDR2 FQGNSA come from the germline V gene. V was pared by 1 base and J by 7 bases, with 6 bases between. The CDR3 region is CASSLGRNTQYF. The CDR3 bases are TGTGCCAGCAGCTTAGGGAGGAATACGCAGTATTTT.

The genes are TRBV5-1 and TRBJ2-5; maybe TRBD1 (6 bases). CDR3 length: 16 residues. The ends were cut back, 0 bases at V and 2 bases at J, with 14 bases in the middle. The germline V gene encodes CDR1 SGHRS and CDR2 YFSETQ. This CDR3 is CASSLAAGALQETQYF. CDR3 nucleotide sequence: TGCGCCAGCAGCTTGGCGGCAGGGGCGCTACAAGAGACCCAGTACTTC. The entire variable domain, with the rest obtained from reference TRBV5-1 and TRBJ2-5, is as follows: KAGVTQTPRYLIKTRGQQVTLSCSPISGHRSVSWYQQTPGQGLQFLFEYFSETQRNKGNFPGRFSGRQFSNSRSEMNVSTLELGDSALYLCASSLAAGALQETQYFGPGTRLLVL.

This clone was picked up one time. The rearrangement uses TRBV27 and TRBJ2-7; 7 positions agree with TRBD2. This CDR3 has 16 amino acids. From germline, CDR1 is MNHEY and CDR2 SMNVEV (reference sequence). V was pared by 5 bases and J by 5 bases, with 15 bases of the junction left unmatched. The CDR3 nucleotides read TGTGCCAGCAGTCCCCCGGGAGGACGGAGTATCAACGAGCAGTACTTC. Translation: CASSPPGGRSINEQYF.

The J gene is TRBJ2-5, the V gene TRBV5-6, with D unresolved. Trimming stripped 0 bases from V and 3 bases from J, with 6 bases between. Per the germline V gene, CDR1 is SGHDT and CDR2 is YYEEEE. CDR3 length: 13 amino acids. The CDR3 nucleotides are TGTGCCAGCAGCTTGGGTGGGGAAGAGACCCAGTACTTC. This encodes CASSLGGEETQYF.

The V and J genes are TRBV6-6 and TRBJ1-1; 7 positions match TRBD1. Trimming at V came to 7 bases and at J to 0 bases, leaving 11 bases not matched to a gene. The CDR3 is 16 residues long. The germline V gene encodes CDR1 MNHNY and CDR2 SVGAGI (reference sequence). CDR3 in DNA: TGTGCCAGCATCCCCCTGGGACAGCTTCTGAACACTGAAGCTTTCTTT. Its translation: CASIPLGQLLNTEAFF.

This clone was observed a single time. This chain uses TRBV6-1 with TRBJ1-2; weak D call: TRBD1 (5 bases). The length of the CDR3 is 14 residues. Germline V gives CDR1 MNHNS, CDR2 SASEGT. Trimming took off 4 bases at V and 9 bases at J, with 18 bases between the two ends. CDR3 nucleotide sequence: TGTGCCAGCAGTGCAGACGGGACGGGCCCCAGCTACACCTTC. This translates into CASSADGTGPSYTF.

The rearrangement uses TRBV5-8 and TRBJ1-2, with 8 bases that match TRBD1. The CDR3 is 13 residues long. Germline CDR1 and CDR2: SGHTS and YDEGEE. The V segment lost 4 bases and the J segment 7 bases; nucleotides outside the gene matches: 6. The CDR3 nucleotides read TGTGCCAGCAGCCAGGACAGGGTCGCTGGCTACACCTTC. This encodes CASSQDRVAGYTF.

This sequence joins TRBV28 and TRBJ1-5; D gene ambiguous. CDR1 MDHEN and CDR2 SYDVKM come from the germline V gene. The CDR3 has 13 amino acids. V lost 2 bases, J lost 4 bases, and 6 bases lay in between. The CDR3 sequence: CASSLGWNQPQHF. The DNA for the CDR3 is TGTGCCAGCAGTTTAGGGTGGAATCAGCCCCAGCATTTT.